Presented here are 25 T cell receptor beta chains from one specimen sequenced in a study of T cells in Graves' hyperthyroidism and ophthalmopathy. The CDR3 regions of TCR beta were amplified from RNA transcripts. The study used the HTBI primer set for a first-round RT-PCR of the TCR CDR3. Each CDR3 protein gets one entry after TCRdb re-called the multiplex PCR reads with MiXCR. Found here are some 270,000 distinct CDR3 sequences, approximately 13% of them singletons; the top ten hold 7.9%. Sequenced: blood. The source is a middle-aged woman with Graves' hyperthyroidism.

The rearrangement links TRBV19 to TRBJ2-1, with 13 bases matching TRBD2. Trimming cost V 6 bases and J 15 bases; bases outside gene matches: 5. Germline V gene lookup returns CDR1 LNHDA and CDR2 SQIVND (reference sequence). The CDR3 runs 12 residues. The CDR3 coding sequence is TGTGCCAGTAGCGCGACTAGCGGGAGGATGTTCTTC. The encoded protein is CASSATSGRMFF.

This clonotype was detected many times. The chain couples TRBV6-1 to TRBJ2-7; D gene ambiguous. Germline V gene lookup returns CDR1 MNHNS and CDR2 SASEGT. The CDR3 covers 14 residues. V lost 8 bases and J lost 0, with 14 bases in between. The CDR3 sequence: CASHRDPSSYEQYF. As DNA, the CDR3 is TGTGCCAGCCATCGCGACCCCTCCTCCTACGAGCAGTACTTC.

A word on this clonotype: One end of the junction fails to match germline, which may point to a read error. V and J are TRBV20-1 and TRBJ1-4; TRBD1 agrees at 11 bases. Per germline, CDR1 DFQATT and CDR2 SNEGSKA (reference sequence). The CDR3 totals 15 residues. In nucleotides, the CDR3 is TGCAGTGCTCGGGACAGGGGGGCTAGTAATGGAAAACTGTTTTTT. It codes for CSARDRGASNGKLFF.

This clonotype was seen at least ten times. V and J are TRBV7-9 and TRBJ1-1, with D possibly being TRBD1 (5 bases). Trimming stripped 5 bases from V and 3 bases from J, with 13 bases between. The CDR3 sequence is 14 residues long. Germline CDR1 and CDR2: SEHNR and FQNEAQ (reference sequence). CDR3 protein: CASSRIAGDTEAFF. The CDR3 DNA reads TGTGCCAGCAGCAGAATAGCGGGGGACACTGAAGCTTTCTTT.

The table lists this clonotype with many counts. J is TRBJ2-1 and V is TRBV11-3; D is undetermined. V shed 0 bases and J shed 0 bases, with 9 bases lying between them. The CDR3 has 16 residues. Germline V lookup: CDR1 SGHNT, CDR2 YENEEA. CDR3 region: CASSLEGLSSYNEQFF. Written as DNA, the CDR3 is TGTGCCAGCAGCTTAGAGGGCCTGAGCTCCTACAATGAGCAGTTCTTC.

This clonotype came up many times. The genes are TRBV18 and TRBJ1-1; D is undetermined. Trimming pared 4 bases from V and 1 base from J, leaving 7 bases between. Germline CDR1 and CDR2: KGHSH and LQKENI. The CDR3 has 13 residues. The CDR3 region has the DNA TGTGCCAGCTCACTTATTGAGAACACTGAAGCTTTCTTT. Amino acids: CASSLIENTEAFF.

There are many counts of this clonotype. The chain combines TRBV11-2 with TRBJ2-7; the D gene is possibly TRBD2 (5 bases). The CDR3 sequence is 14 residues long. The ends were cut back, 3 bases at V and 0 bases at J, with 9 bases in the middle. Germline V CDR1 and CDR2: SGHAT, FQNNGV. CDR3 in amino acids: CASSLDSFSYEQYF. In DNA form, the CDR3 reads TGTGCCAGCAGCTTGGACTCCTTCTCCTACGAGCAGTACTTC.

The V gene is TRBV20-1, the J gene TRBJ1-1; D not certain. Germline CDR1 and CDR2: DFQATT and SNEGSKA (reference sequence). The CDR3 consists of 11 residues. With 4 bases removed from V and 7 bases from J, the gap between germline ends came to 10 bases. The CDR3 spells CSAKDEVEAFF. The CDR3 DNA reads TGCAGTGCTAAGGACGAGGTTGAAGCTTTCTTT.

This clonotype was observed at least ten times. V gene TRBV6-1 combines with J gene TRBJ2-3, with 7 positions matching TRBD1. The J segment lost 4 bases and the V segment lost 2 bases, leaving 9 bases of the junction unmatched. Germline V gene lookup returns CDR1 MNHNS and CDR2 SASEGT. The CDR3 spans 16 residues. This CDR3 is CASSEPAGGMADTQYF. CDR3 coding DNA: TGTGCCAGCAGTGAACCGGCAGGGGGTATGGCAGATACGCAGTATTTT.

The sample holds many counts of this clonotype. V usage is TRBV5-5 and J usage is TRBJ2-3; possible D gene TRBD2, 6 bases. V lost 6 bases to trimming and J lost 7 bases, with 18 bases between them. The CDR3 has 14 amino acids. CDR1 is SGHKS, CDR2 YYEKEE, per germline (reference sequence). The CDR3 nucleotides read TGTGCCAGCACCCCCAACCCGGGGGTAAATACGCAGTATTTT. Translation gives CASTPNPGVNTQYF.

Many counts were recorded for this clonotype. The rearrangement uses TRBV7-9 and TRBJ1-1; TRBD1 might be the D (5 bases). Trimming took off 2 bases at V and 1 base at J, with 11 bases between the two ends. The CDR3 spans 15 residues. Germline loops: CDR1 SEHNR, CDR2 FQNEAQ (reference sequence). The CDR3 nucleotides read TGTGCCAGCAGCTTAACCGTCCAGGGGAACACTGAAGCTTTCTTT. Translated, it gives CASSLTVQGNTEAFF.

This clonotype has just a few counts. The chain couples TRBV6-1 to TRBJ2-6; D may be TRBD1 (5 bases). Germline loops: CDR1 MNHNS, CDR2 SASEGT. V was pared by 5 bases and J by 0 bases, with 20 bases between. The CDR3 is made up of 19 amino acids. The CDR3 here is CASSRKADSTFSGANVLTF. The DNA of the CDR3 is TGTGCCAGCAGTCGCAAGGCCGACAGTACCTTCTCTGGGGCCAACGTCCTGACTTTC.

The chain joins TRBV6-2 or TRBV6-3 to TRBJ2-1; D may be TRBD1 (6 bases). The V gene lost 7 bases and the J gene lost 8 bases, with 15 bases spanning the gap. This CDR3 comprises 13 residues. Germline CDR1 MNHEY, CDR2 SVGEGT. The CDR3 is CASNRPGVDEQFF. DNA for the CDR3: TGTGCCAGCAACCGACCAGGGGTCGATGAGCAGTTCTTC.

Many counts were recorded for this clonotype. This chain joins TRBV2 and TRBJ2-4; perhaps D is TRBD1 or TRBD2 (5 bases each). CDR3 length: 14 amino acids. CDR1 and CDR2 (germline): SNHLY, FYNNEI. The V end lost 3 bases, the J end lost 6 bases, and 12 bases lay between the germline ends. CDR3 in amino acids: CASSDRDGANIQYF. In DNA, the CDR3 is TGTGCCAGCAGTGACCGGGACGGGGCAAACATTCAGTACTTC.

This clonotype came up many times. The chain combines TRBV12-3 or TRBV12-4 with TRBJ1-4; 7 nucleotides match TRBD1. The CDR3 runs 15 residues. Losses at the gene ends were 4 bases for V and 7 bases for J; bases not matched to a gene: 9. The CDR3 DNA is TGTGCCAGCAGTTCGACAGGGCCTTCTTCTGAAAAACTGTTTTTT. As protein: CASSSTGPSSEKLFF.

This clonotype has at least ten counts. The CDR3 DNA is TGTGCCAGCAGCTTAGTCCGCTTGGACAGGGTGAACTACGAGCAGTACTTC. As protein: CASSLVRLDRVNYEQYF. The gene calls are TRBV7-9 and TRBJ2-7, with 8 bases that match TRBD1. The V gene's germline CDR1 is SEHNR and CDR2 FQNEAQ (reference sequence). The CDR3 totals 17 residues. V lost 1 base to trimming and J lost 3 bases; unmatched junction nucleotides: 11.

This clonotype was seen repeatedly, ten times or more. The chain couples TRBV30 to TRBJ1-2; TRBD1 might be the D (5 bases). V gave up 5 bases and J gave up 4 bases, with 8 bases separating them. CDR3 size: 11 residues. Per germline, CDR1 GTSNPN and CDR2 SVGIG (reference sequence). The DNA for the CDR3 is TGTGCCTGGGGGAGGGGCTATGGCTACACCTTC. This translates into CAWGRGYGYTF.

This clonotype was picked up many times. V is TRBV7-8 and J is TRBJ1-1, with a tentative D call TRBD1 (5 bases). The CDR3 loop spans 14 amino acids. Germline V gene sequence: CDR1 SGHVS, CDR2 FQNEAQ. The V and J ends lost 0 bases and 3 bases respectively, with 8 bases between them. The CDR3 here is CASSLAGADTEAFF. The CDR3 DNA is TGTGCCAGCAGCTTAGCAGGGGCGGACACTGAAGCTTTCTTT. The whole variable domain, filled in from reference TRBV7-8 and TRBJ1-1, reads GAGVSQSPRYKVAKRGQDVALRCDPISGHVSLFWYQQALGQGPEFLTYFQNEAQLDKSGLPSDRFFAERPEGSVSTLKIQRTQQEDSAVYLCASSLAGADTEAFFGQGTRLTVV.

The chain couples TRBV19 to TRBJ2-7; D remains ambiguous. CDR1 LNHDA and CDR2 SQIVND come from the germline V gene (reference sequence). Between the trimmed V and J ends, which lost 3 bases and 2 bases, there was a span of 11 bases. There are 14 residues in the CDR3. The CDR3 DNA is TGTGCCAGTAGTATTATTCTCGGAACCTACGAGCAGTACTTC. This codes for CASSIILGTYEQYF.

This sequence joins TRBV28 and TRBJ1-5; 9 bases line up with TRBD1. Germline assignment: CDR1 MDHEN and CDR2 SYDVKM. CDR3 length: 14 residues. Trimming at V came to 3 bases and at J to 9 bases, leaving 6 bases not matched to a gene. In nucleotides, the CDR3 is TGTGCCAGCAGTTTTCAGGGACAGGGTACGCCCCAGCATTTT. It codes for CASSFQGQGTPQHF.

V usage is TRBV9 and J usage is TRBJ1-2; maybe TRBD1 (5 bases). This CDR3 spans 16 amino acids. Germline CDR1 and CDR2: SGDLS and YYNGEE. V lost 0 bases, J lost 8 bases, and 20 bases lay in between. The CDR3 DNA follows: TGTGCCAGCAGCGTAGCTACTGGGGGGTCCTTGGAGGGCTACACCTTC. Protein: CASSVATGGSLEGYTF.

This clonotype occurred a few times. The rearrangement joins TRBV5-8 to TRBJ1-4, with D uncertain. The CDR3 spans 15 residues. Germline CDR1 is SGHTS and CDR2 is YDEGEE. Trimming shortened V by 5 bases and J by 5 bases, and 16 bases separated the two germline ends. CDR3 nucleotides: TGTGCCAGCAGGAGCGGACTGGAGGAAAATGAAAAACTGTTTTTT. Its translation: CASRSGLEENEKLFF.

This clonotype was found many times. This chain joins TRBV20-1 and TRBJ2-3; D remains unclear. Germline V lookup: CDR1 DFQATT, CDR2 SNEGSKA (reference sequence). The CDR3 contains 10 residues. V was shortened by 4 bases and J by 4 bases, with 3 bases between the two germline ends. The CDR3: CSAMPDTQYF. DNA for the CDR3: TGCAGTGCTATGCCAGATACGCAGTATTTT.

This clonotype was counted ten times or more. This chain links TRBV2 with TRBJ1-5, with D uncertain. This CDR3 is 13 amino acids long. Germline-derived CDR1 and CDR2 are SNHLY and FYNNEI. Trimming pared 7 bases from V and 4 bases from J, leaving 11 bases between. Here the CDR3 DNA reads TGTGCCAGCACGAACGGGGTTAATCAGCCCCAGCATTTT. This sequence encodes CASTNGVNQPQHF.

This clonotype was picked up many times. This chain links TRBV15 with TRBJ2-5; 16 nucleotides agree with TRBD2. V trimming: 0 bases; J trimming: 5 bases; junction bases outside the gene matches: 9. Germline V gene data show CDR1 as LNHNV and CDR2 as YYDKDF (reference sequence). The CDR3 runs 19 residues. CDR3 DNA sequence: TGTGCCACCAGCAGAGACCGAATGGGACTAGCGGGAGGGCCCGAGACCCAGTACTTC. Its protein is CATSRDRMGLAGGPETQYF.